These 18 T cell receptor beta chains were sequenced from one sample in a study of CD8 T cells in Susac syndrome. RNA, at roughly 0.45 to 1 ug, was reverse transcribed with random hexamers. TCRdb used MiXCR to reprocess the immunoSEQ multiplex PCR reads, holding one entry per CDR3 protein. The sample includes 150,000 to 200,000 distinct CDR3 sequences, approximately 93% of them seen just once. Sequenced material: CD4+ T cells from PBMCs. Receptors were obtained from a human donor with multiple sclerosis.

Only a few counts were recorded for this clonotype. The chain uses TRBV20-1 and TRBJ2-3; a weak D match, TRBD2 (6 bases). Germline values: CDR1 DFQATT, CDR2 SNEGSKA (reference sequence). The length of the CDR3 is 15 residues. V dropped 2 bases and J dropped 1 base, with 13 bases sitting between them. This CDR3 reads CSARHPGGGTDTQYF. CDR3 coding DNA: TGCAGTGCTAGACATCCAGGCGGGGGCACAGATACGCAGTATTTT.

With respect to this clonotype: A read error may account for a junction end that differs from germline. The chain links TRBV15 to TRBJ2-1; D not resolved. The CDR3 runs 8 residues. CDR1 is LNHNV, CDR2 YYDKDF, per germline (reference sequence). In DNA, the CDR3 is TGTGCCACCAGGCGCCGGGCCTTC. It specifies CATRRRAF.

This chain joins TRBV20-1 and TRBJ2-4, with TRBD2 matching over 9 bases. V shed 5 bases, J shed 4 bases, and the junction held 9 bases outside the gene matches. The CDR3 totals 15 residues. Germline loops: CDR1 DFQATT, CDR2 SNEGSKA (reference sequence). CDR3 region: CSAVGSGGIKNIQYF. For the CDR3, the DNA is TGCAGTGCTGTCGGGAGCGGGGGGATTAAAAACATTCAGTACTTC.

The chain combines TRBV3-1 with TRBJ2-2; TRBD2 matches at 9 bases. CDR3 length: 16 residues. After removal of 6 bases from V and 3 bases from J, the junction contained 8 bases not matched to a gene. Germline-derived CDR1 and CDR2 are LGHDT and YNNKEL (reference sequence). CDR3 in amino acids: CASSIFSGGDTGELFF. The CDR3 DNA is TGTGCCAGCAGTATTTTTAGCGGGGGCGACACCGGGGAGCTGTTTTTT.

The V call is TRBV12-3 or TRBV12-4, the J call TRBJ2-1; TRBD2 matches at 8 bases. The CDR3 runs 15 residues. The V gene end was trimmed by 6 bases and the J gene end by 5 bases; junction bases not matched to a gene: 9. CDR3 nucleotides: TGTGCCAGCAGCCGGGGAGCGGGAGAAAACAATGAGCAGTTCTTC. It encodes CASSRGAGENNEQFF.

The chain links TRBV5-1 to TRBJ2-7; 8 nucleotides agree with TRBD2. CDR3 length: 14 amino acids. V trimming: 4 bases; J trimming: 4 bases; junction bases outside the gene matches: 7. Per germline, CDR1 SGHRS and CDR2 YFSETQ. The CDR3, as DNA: TGCGCCAGCAGCCCGACGGGGGGGCTGTACGAGCAGTACTTC. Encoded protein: CASSPTGGLYEQYF.

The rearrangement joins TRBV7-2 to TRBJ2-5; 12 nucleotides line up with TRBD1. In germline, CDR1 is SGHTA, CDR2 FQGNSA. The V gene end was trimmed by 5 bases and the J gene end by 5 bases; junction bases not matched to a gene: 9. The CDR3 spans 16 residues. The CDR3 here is CASSLNSGTGGETQYF. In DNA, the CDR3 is TGTGCCAGCAGCCTGAATTCCGGGACAGGGGGCGAGACCCAGTACTTC.

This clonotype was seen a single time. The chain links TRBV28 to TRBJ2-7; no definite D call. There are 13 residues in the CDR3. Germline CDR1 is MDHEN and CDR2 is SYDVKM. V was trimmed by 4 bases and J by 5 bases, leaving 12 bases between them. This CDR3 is CASSSVEVHEQYF. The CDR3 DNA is TGTGCCAGCAGTTCAGTAGAGGTCCACGAGCAGTACTTC.

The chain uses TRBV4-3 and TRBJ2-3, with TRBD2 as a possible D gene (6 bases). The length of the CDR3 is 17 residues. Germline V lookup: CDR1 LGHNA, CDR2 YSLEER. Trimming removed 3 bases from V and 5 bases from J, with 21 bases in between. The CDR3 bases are TGCGCCAGCAGCCAGAATAGCGGCCCGTTCCTCGGAGATACGCAGTATTTT. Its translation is CASSQNSGPFLGDTQYF.

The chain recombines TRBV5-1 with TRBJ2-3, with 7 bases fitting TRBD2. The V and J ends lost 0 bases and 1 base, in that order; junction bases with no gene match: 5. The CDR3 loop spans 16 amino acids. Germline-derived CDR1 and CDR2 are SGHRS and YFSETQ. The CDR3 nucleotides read TGCGCCAGCAGCTTGGCCCGTGGGGGGGGCACAGATACGCAGTATTTT. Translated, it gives CASSLARGGGTDTQYF.

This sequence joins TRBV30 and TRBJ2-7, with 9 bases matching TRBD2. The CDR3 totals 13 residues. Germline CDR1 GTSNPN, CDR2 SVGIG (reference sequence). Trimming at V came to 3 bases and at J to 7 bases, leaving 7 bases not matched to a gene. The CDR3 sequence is CAWSAAGGVEQYF. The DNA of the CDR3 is TGTGCCTGGAGCGCTGCGGGAGGGGTGGAGCAGTACTTC. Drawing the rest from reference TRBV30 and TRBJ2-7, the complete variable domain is SQTIHQWPATLVQPVGSPLSLECTVEGTSNPNLYWYRQAAGRGLQLLFYSVGIGQISSEVPQNLSASRPQDRQFILSSKKLLLSDSGFYLCAWSAAGGVEQYFGPGTRLTVT.

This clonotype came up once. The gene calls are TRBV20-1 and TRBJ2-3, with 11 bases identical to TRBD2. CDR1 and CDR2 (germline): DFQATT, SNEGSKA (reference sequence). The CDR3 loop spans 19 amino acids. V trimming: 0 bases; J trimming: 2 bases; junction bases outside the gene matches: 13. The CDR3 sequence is CSARDYGVGTSGYTDTQYF. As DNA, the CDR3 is TGCAGTGCTAGAGATTATGGGGTCGGGACTAGCGGTTACACAGATACGCAGTATTTT.

This CDR3 is CASRLRTGYNEQFF. The CDR3 nucleotides read TGTGCCAGCAGACTTCGGACAGGATACAATGAGCAGTTCTTC. This chain uses TRBV12-3 or TRBV12-4 with TRBJ2-1, with TRBD1 identical over 7 bases. J was trimmed by 4 bases and V by 6 bases; bases with no gene match: 6. The CDR3 is 14 amino acids.

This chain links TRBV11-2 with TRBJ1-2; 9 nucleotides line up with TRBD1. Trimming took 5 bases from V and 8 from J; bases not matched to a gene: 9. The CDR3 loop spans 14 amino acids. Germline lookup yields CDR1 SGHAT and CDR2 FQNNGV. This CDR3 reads CASSNTGGRAGYTF. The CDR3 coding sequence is TGTGCCAGCAGCAACACAGGGGGCCGAGCGGGCTACACCTTC. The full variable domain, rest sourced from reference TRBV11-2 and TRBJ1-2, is EAGVAQSPRYKIIEKRQSVAFWCNPISGHATLYWYQQILGQGPKLLIQFQNNGVVDDSQLPKDRFSAERLKGVDSTLKIQPAKLEDSAVYLCASSNTGGRAGYTFGSGTRLTVV.

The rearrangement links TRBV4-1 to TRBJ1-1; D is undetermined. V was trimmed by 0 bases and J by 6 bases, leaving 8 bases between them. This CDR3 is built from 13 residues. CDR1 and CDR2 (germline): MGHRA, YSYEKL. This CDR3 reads CASSQERAAEAFF. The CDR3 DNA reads TGCGCCAGCAGCCAAGAGCGGGCGGCTGAAGCTTTCTTT.

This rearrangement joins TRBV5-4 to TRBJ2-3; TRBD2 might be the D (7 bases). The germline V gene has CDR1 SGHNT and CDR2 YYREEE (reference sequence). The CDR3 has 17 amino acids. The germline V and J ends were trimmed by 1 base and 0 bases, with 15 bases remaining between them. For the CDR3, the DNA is TGTGCCAGCAGCTTGCGGGCGGGGGCCCATAGCACAGATACGCAGTATTTT. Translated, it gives CASSLRAGAHSTDTQYF.

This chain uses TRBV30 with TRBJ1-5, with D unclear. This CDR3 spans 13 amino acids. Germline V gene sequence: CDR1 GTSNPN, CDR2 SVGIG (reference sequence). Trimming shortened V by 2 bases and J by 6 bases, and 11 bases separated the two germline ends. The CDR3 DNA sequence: TGTGCCTGGAGTACGACGGAAGGTCAGCCCCAGCATTTT. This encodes CAWSTTEGQPQHF.

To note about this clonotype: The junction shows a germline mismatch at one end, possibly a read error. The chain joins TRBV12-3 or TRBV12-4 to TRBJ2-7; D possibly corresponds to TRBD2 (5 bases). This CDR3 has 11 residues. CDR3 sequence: CASSNDEGYAF. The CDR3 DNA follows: TGTGCCAGCAGTAACGACGAGGGATACGCCTTC.